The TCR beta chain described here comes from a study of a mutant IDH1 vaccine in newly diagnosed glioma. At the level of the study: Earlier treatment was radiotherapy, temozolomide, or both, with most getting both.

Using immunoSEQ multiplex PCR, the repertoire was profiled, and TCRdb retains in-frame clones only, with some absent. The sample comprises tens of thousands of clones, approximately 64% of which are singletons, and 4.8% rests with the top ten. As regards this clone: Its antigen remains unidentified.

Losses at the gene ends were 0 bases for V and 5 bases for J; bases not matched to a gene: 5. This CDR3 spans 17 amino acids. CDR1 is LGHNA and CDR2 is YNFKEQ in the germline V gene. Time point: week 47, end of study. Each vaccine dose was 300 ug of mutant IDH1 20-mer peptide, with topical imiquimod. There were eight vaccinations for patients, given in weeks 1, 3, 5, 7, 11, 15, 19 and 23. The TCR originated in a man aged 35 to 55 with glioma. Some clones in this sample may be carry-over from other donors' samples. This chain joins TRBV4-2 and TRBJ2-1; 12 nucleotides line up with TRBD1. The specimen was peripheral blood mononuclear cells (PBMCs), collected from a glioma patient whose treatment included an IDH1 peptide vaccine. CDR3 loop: CASSQEGTGGPHNEQFF. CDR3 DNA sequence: TGTGCCAGCAGCCAAGAGGGGACAGGGGGCCCCCACAATGAGCAGTTCTTC.